These 29 T cell receptor beta chains originate from one sample sequenced in a study of blood T cell repertoires in COVID-19. Measured with immunoSEQ multiplex PCR; TCRdb has only the in-frame clones, and not every one. Among 350,000 to 450,000 clones, about 89% were seen once, and the ten largest hold 0.95% to 1.5%. Sequenced sample: peripheral blood. The receptors derive from a middle-aged man with acute or convalescent COVID-19.

The V and J genes are TRBV19 and TRBJ1-5, with D maybe TRBD1 (5 bases). Looked up from germline, CDR1 is LNHDA and CDR2 is SQIVND (reference sequence). This CDR3 comprises 14 residues. The V end was cut by 3 bases, the J end by 6 bases, with 12 bases between. The CDR3 here is CASSIQSQGQPQHF. CDR3 nucleotides: TGTGCCAGTAGTATTCAATCCCAGGGTCAGCCCCAGCATTTT. Variable domain in full (rest from reference TRBV19 and TRBJ1-5): DGGITQSPKYLFRKEGQNVTLSCEQNLNHDAMYWYRQDPGQGLRLIYYSQIVNDFQKGDIAEGYSVSREKKESFPLTVTSAQKNPTAFYLCASSIQSQGQPQHFGDGTRLSIL.

This clone came up a few times. Within the sample, other DNA sequences also encode this same CDR3. This chain uses TRBV19 with TRBJ1-2; no definite D call. Germline V lookup: CDR1 LNHDA, CDR2 SQIVND (reference sequence). This CDR3 is built from 13 residues. V was pared by 6 bases and J by 3 bases, with 11 bases between. In DNA, the CDR3 is TGTGCCAGTAGCCCGACGGGAGACTATGGCTACACCTTC. Translation: CASSPTGDYGYTF. The full variable domain, with the rest looked up from reference TRBV19 and TRBJ1-2, is DGGITQSPKYLFRKEGQNVTLSCEQNLNHDAMYWYRQDPGQGLRLIYYSQIVNDFQKGDIAEGYSVSREKKESFPLTVTSAQKNPTAFYLCASSPTGDYGYTFGSGTRLTVV.

The chain links TRBV2 to TRBJ1-5; D perhaps matches TRBD1 (5 bases). V was clipped by 4 bases and J by 2 bases, with 6 bases between them. The CDR3 runs 13 residues. CDR1 is SNHLY, CDR2 FYNNEI, per germline. CDR3 coding DNA: TGTGCCAGCAGTGTAGGGGGCAATCAGCCCCAGCATTTT. Translated: CASSVGGNQPQHF.

This clone was seen a handful of times. V gene TRBV7-9 combines with J gene TRBJ2-7; 10 bases match TRBD1. There are 15 residues in the CDR3. The junction had 7 bases not matched to a gene; V was cut back by 5 bases and J by 3 bases. Germline V lookup: CDR1 SEHNR, CDR2 FQNEAQ (reference sequence). The CDR3 DNA reads as TGTGCCAGCAGCCGCCCGGACAGGGGGTACTACGAGCAGTACTTC. Amino acids: CASSRPDRGYYEQYF.

The chain uses TRBV28 and TRBJ2-7; tentative D call: TRBD1 (5 bases). The CDR3 sequence is 11 residues long. V was trimmed by 2 bases and J by 7 bases, leaving 6 bases between them. Germline V gene data show CDR1 as MDHEN and CDR2 as SYDVKM. Written as DNA, the CDR3 is TGTGCCAGCAGTTTAGGGGCAGAGCAGTACTTC. It yields the protein CASSLGAEQYF.

A few counts support this clone. Other DNA sequences within the sample encode an identical CDR3. The chain carries TRBV4-1 and TRBJ2-7; maybe TRBD2 (6 bases). Per the germline V gene, CDR1 is MGHRA and CDR2 is YSYEKL. The CDR3 spans 16 residues. The V end lost 4 bases, the J end lost 0 bases, and 16 bases lay between the germline ends. CDR3 DNA: TGCGCCAGCAGCCTACGAGGAGGGGCGGCCTCCTACGAGCAGTACTTC. As protein: CASSLRGGAASYEQYF.

The gene calls are TRBV7-2 and TRBJ1-2, with 10 bases lining up with TRBD1. Germline CDR1 SGHTA, CDR2 FQGNSA. The ends lost 5 bases at V and 2 bases at J; junction bases unmatched: 5. CDR3 length: 15 amino acids. This chain's CDR3 is CASSPGTGENYGYTF. The CDR3 DNA follows: TGTGCCAGCAGCCCGGGGACAGGGGAAAACTATGGCTACACCTTC.

The J gene is TRBJ2-7, the V gene TRBV5-5; the match to TRBD1 covers 7 bases. CDR3 length: 15 residues. Trimming removed 2 bases from V and 2 bases from J; junction bases left unmatched: 7. CDR1 and CDR2 (germline): SGHKS, YYEKEE (reference sequence). The CDR3 is CASSFTGVPPYEQYF. CDR3 nucleotide sequence: TGTGCCAGCAGCTTTACAGGGGTGCCTCCCTACGAGCAGTACTTC.

This chain uses TRBV6-1 with TRBJ2-2; 7 positions match TRBD1. Germline V gene lookup returns CDR1 MNHNS and CDR2 SASEGT. CDR3 length: 16 amino acids. V shed 2 bases and J 3 bases; nucleotides not matched to a gene: 6. This CDR3 reads CASSEIPGQDTGELFF. The CDR3 DNA reads TGTGCCAGCAGTGAAATTCCCGGACAGGACACCGGGGAGCTGTTTTTT.

The chain has TRBV5-4 and TRBJ1-4, with D maybe TRBD1 (5 bases). From germline, CDR1 is SGHNT and CDR2 YYREEE (reference sequence). This CDR3 has 17 amino acids. Trimming pared 0 bases from V and 0 bases from J, leaving 12 bases between. The CDR3 reads CASSLAGGISTNEKLFF. In DNA, the CDR3 is TGTGCCAGCAGCTTGGCGGGGGGAATATCAACTAATGAAAAACTGTTTTTT.

The chain carries TRBV5-4 and TRBJ1-5, with 7 bases lining up with TRBD1. CDR3 length: 14 amino acids. Per germline, CDR1 SGHNT and CDR2 YYREEE (reference sequence). V shed 2 bases and J 6 bases; nucleotides not matched to a gene: 5. In nucleotides, the CDR3 is TGTGCCAGCAGCTTTGGAGGGGGCGGTCAGCCCCAGCATTTT. This encodes CASSFGGGGQPQHF.

The chain uses TRBV7-2 and TRBJ2-7, with TRBD2 matching over 9 bases. This CDR3 spans 16 amino acids. CDR1 is SGHTA, CDR2 FQGNSA, per germline. The V segment lost 5 bases and the J segment 2 bases; nucleotides outside the gene matches: 10. DNA for the CDR3: TGTGCCAGCAGCCCACCGGGTCTAGCGGGGACCTACGAGCAGTACTTC. This codes for CASSPPGLAGTYEQYF.

This clone was found once. This sequence joins TRBV4-3 and TRBJ2-3; a possible D gene is TRBD2 (7 bases). CDR3 length: 16 amino acids. Germline CDR1 reads LGHNA; CDR2 reads YSLEER. Trimming left V 1 base short and J 3 bases short, with 14 bases between. CDR3 residues: CASSQVWGGATDTQYF. The CDR3 DNA reads TGCGCCAGCAGCCAAGTTTGGGGGGGCGCGACAGATACGCAGTATTTT.

The chain joins TRBV7-8 to TRBJ2-1, with 9 bases identical to TRBD2. Germline lookup yields CDR1 SGHVS and CDR2 FQNEAQ. V shed 2 bases and J 7 bases; nucleotides not matched to a gene: 6. The CDR3 is 15 residues long. The CDR3 DNA reads as TGTGCCAGCAGCTTATTGCGGGAGGGCCAAAATGAGCAGTTCTTC. Translation: CASSLLREGQNEQFF.

The chain links TRBV9 to TRBJ1-3, with TRBD1 matching over 12 bases. The length of the CDR3 is 18 residues. Germline V gene data show CDR1 as SGDLS and CDR2 as YYNGEE. V gave up 3 bases and J gave up 4 bases; unmatched junction bases: 11. The chain's CDR3 is CASSATLPGQGAGNTIYF. CDR3 bases: TGTGCCAGCAGCGCGACTCTACCGGGACAGGGGGCCGGAAACACCATATATTTT.

Points on this clone: Relative to the germline gene, one junction end is altered; a read error may explain this. The gene calls are TRBV7-7 and TRBJ2-3, with D possibly TRBD1 on 5 matching bases. CDR1 is SSHAT, CDR2 FNYEAQ, per germline (reference sequence). The CDR3 is made up of 13 amino acids. The CDR3 DNA follows: TGTGCTAGCAGCTTAGGGAAGGGGGATACGCAGTATTTT. This translates into CASSLGKGDTQYF.

This clone has more than one count but fewer than ten. The V and J genes are TRBV27 and TRBJ1-6, with D possibly TRBD1 on 5 matching bases. The CDR3 totals 14 residues. Between the trimmed V and J ends, which lost 2 bases and 13 bases, there was a span of 15 bases. The germline V gene encodes CDR1 MNHEY and CDR2 SMNVEV (reference sequence). The CDR3 protein is CASSLGGGVMPLHF. CDR3 bases: TGTGCCAGCAGTTTAGGGGGAGGGGTGATGCCCCTCCACTTT.

This clone appeared once. V gene TRBV9 combines with J gene TRBJ2-1; 13 nucleotides align to TRBD2. The CDR3 has 17 amino acids. V trimming: 5 bases; J trimming: 5 bases; junction bases outside the gene matches: 10. CDR1 and CDR2 (germline): SGDLS, YYNGEE. The CDR3 protein is CASSASNGLAGDNEQFF. The DNA for the CDR3 is TGTGCCAGCAGTGCTAGTAACGGACTAGCGGGGGACAATGAGCAGTTCTTC.

The chain combines TRBV6-6 with TRBJ2-3; D perhaps matches TRBD2 (6 bases). Germline assignment: CDR1 MNHNY and CDR2 SVGAGI (reference sequence). CDR3 length: 16 residues. Trimming left V 5 bases short and J 2 bases short, with 17 bases between. The CDR3 loop reads CASSPREPVLTDTQYF. DNA for the CDR3: TGTGCCAGCAGTCCCCGGGAGCCAGTACTCACAGATACGCAGTATTTT.

The genes are TRBV11-2 and TRBJ2-5; D is unclear. CDR1 and CDR2 from the germline V gene are SGHAT and FQNNGV. The length of the CDR3 is 14 residues. The germline V and J ends were trimmed by 1 base and 1 base, with 7 bases remaining between them. Here the CDR3 reads CASSLVLLQETQYF. CDR3 nucleotide sequence: TGTGCCAGCAGCTTAGTCCTACTCCAAGAGACCCAGTACTTC.

The chain has TRBV5-1 and TRBJ2-2; D possibly corresponds to TRBD1 (6 bases). Trimming took 4 bases from V and 2 from J, leaving 12 bases between them. The CDR3 loop spans 15 amino acids. CDR1 SGHRS and CDR2 YFSETQ come from the germline V gene. Here the CDR3 DNA reads TGCGCCAGCAGCAAACGGGACACTAACACCGGGGAGCTGTTTTTT. Its protein is CASSKRDTNTGELFF.

The rearrangement links TRBV28 to TRBJ1-1, with TRBD1 identical over 8 bases. Trimming cost V 7 bases and J 6 bases; bases outside gene matches: 10. This CDR3 has 14 amino acids. Germline values: CDR1 MDHEN, CDR2 SYDVKM. The CDR3 DNA reads as TGTGCCAGCACCCGGACAGGGAGGTTCGCTGAAGCTTTCTTT. Protein: CASTRTGRFAEAFF.

The chain joins TRBV24-1 to TRBJ2-5; the D gene is possibly TRBD2 (6 bases). The germline V and J ends were trimmed by 4 bases and 5 bases, with 16 bases remaining between them. Germline CDR1 is KGHDR and CDR2 is SFDVKD. This CDR3 comprises 15 residues. CDR3 in DNA: TGTGCCACCAGTGACTCTGGAGGGTTAGCCGAGACCCAGTACTTC. This codes for CATSDSGGLAETQYF.

This clone is a singleton in its sample. This chain uses TRBV9 with TRBJ2-3, with 11 bases identical to TRBD2. This CDR3 comprises 15 residues. In germline, CDR1 is SGDLS, CDR2 YYNGEE. V shed 4 bases, J shed 3 bases, and the junction held 4 bases outside the gene matches. CDR3: CASSPIAGGTDTQYF. In nucleotides, the CDR3 is TGTGCCAGCAGCCCGATAGCGGGAGGGACAGATACGCAGTATTTT.

The chain links TRBV28 to TRBJ1-6, with 7 bases lining up with TRBD1. Trimming cost V 3 bases and J 9 bases; bases outside gene matches: 5. This CDR3 spans 14 amino acids. Germline V lookup: CDR1 MDHEN, CDR2 SYDVKM. The CDR3 here is CASSFQDRPSPLHF. The CDR3 DNA reads as TGTGCCAGCAGTTTCCAGGACAGGCCTTCACCCCTCCACTTT.

This chain connects TRBV29-1 to TRBJ2-5, with D perhaps matching TRBD2 (6 bases). Trimming left V 6 bases short and J 6 bases short, with 17 bases between. CDR1 and CDR2 (germline): SQVTM, ANQGSEA. The CDR3 runs 13 residues. In DNA form, the CDR3 reads TGCAGCGTCGCGCGGGGAGAGCGGCAGACCCAGTACTTC. This codes for CSVARGERQTQYF. Together with reference TRBV29-1 and TRBJ2-5, the CDR3 gives the full variable domain: SAVISQKPSRDICQRGTSLTIQCQVDSQVTMMFWYRQQPGQSLTLIATANQGSEATYESGFVIDKFPISRPNLTFSTLTVSNMSPEDSSIYLCSVARGERQTQYFGPGTRLLVL.

This clone appeared a single time. J is TRBJ1-5 and V is TRBV30, with D possibly matching TRBD1 (5 bases). The germline V gene has CDR1 GTSNPN and CDR2 SVGIG (reference sequence). V lost 0 bases and J 5 bases, leaving 11 bases between the germline ends. The CDR3 totals 14 residues. CDR3 amino acids: CAWSVLGLDQPQHF. CDR3 bases: TGTGCCTGGAGTGTCCTGGGGCTAGATCAGCCCCAGCATTTT.

This clone was found a few times. This chain links TRBV5-4 with TRBJ1-5, with TRBD1 identical over 8 bases. The CDR3 runs to 13 residues. Germline lookup yields CDR1 SGHNT and CDR2 YYREEE (reference sequence). The J segment lost 5 bases and the V segment lost 6 bases, leaving 4 bases of the junction unmatched. CDR3 residues: CASTLDRDQPQHF. DNA of the CDR3: TGTGCCAGCACCCTGGACAGGGATCAGCCCCAGCATTTT.

The V and J genes are TRBV11-1 and TRBJ1-1; weak D call: TRBD1 (6 bases). Germline V gene lookup returns CDR1 SGHAT and CDR2 FQDESV (reference sequence). The CDR3 has 15 residues. V lost 7 bases to trimming and J lost 3 bases, with 18 bases between them. CDR3 amino acids: CASTGGADWDTEAFF. The CDR3 DNA follows: TGTGCCAGCACGGGGGGCGCCGATTGGGACACTGAAGCTTTCTTT.